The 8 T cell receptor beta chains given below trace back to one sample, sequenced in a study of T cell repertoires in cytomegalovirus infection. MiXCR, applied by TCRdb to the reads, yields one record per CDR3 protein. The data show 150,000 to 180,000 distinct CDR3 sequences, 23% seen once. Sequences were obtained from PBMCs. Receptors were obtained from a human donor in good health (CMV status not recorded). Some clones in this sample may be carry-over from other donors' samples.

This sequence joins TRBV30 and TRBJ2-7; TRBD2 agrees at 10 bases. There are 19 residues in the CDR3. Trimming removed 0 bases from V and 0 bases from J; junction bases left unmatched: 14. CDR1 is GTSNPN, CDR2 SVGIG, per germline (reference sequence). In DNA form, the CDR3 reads TGTGCCTGGAGTGTAATACTCTCATGGACTAGCGGACCCTCCTACGAGCAGTACTTC. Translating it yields CAWSVILSWTSGPSYEQYF.

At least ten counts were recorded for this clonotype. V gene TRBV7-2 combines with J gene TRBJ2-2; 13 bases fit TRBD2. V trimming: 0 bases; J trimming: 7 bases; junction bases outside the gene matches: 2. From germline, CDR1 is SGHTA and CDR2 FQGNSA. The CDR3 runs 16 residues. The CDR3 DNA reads TGTGCCAGCAGCTTAGCGACTAGCGGGAGGCTCGGGGAGCTGTTTTTT. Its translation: CASSLATSGRLGELFF.

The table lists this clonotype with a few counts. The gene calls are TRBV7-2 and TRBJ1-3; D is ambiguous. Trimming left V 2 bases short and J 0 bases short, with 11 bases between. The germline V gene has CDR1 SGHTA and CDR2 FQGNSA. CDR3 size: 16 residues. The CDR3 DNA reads TGTGCCAGCAGCTTAACTAAGCCGTTCTCTGGAAACACCATATATTTT. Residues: CASSLTKPFSGNTIYF.

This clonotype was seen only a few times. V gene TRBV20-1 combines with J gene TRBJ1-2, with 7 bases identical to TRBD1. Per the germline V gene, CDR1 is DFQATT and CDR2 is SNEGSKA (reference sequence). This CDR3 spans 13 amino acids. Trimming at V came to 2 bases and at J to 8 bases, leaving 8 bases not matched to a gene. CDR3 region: CSARNRQGRGYTF. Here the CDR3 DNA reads TGCAGTGCTAGAAATAGACAGGGCCGGGGCTACACCTTC.

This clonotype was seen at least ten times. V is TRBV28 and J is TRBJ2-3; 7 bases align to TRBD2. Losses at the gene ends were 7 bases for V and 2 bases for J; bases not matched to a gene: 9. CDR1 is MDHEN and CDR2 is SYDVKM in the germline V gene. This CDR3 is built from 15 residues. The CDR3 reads CASTPYGGDTDTQYF. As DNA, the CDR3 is TGTGCCAGCACTCCTTATGGGGGGGACACAGATACGCAGTATTTT.

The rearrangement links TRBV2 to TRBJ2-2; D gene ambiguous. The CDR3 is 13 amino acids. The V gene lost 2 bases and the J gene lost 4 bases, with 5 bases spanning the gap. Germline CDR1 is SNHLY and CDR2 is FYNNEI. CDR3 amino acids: CASSEKGTGELFF. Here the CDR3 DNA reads TGTGCCAGCAGTGAAAAGGGCACCGGGGAGCTGTTTTTT. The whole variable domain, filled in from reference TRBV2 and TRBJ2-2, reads EPEVTQTPSHQVTQMGQEVILRCVPISNHLYFYWYRQILGQKVEFLVSFYNNEISEKSEIFDDQFSVERPDGSNFTLKIRSTKLEDSAMYFCASSEKGTGELFFGEGSRLTVL.

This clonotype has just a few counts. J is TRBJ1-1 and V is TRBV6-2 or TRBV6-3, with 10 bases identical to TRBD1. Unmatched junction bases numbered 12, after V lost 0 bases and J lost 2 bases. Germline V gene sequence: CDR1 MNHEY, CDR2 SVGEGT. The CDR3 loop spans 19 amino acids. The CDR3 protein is CASSYSIGTGQGRNTEAFF. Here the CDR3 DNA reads TGTGCCAGCAGTTACTCGATTGGAACGGGACAGGGGAGAAACACTGAAGCTTTCTTT.

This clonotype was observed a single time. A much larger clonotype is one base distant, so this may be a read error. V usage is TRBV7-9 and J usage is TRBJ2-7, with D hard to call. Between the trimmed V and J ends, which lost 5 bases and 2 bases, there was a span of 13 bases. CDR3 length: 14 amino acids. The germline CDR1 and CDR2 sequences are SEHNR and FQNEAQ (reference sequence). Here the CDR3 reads CASSREDLPYEQYF. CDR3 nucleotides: TGTGCCAGCAGCAGAGAGGACCTCCCCTACGAGCAGTACTTC.